A selection of T cell receptor beta chains follows, all from one sample in a study of tumor-infiltrating lymphocytes in oesophageal squamous cell carcinoma. TCRdb itself ran the PCR reads through MiXCR, one entry per CDR3 protein. This sample carries about 20,000 distinct CDR3 sequences, around 43% of them seen once, and the ten largest clones take 6.8%. Sequencing was done on a sample of blood. These receptors came from a male donor with esophageal squamous cell carcinoma. Both conserved end residues are part of each CDR3. The D gene is left open where the match is weak. Only part of the rows carry a size: once, few, many, or a class if the clone is expanded.

TRBD1	TRBV6-5	.	TRBJ2-1	CASSYLGTGTNEQFF	TGTGCCAGCAGTTACTTGGGGACAGGAACTAATGAGCAGTTCTTC
.	TRBV24-1	.	TRBJ2-5	CATSDPQPGEETQYF	TGTGCCACCAGTGACCCTCAGCCCGGGGAAGAGACCCAGTACTTC
.	TRBV7-9	.	TRBJ2-7	CASSLVSGETQSF	TGTGCCAGCAGCTTAGTATCAGGGGAGACCCAGTCCTTC
TRBD1	TRBV7-2	.	TRBJ1-5	CASSRTGGGNQPQHF	TGTGCCAGCAGTAGGACAGGGGGAGGCAATCAGCCCCAGCATTTT
TRBD1	TRBV19	many	TRBJ2-3	CASSIFLRGLEDTQYF	TGTGCCAGTAGTATCTTTCTCAGGGGGCTTGAAGATACGCAGTATTTT
.	TRBV20-1	.	TRBJ1-2	CSASVETFYGYTF	TGCAGTGCTAGTGTTGAAACTTTCTATGGCTACACCTTC
.	TRBV5-3	.	TRBJ1-4	CASSLNRAVTNEKLFF	TGTGCCAGCAGCTTGAACAGGGCCGTAACTAATGAAAAACTGTTTTTT
.	TRBV7-2	.	TRBJ2-7	CASSLYFDEQYF	TGTGCCAGCAGCTTATACTTCGACGAGCAGTACTTC
.	TRBV5-1	few	TRBJ2-5	CASSPRGQETQYF	TGCGCCAGCAGCCCCAGAGGCCAAGAGACCCAGTACTTC
.	TRBV24-1	many	TRBJ2-3	CATSPLRSSSTDTQYF	TGTGCCACGTCCCCCCTCAGGTCGTCTAGCACAGATACGCAGTATTTT
TRBD1	TRBV7-2	.	TRBJ2-7	CASSQQGASVAEQYF	TGTGCCAGCAGCCAACAGGGGGCCAGTGTGGCCGAGCAGTACTTC
TRBD1	TRBV20-1	.	TRBJ2-3	CSARDPGQGRPDTQYF	TGCAGTGCTAGAGATCCGGGACAGGGGAGGCCAGATACGCAGTATTTT
TRBD2	TRBV25-1	.	TRBJ2-5	CASSTTSGIAETQYF	TGTGCCAGCAGTACAACTAGCGGGATCGCGGAGACCCAGTACTTC
.	TRBV6-6	once	TRBJ2-3	CASSDSNLRSGSSTDTQYF	TGTGCCAGCAGTGACTCTAACCTACGTTCGGGTTCTAGCACAGATACGCAGTATTTT
.	TRBV6-1	many	TRBJ1-5	CASRGGEGNQPQHF	TGTGCCAGCAGGGGGGGGGAAGGCAATCAGCCCCAGCATTTT
.	TRBV20-1	.	TRBJ2-7	CSASSSGRSSYEQYF	TGCAGTGCTAGTTCATCCGGTAGGAGCTCCTACGAGCAGTACTTC
TRBD1	TRBV7-6	few	TRBJ2-1	CASSFDRDNEQFF	TGTGCCAGCAGCTTCGACAGGGACAATGAGCAGTTCTTC
TRBD2	TRBV7-2	few	TRBJ2-3	CASSSGRGDTQYF	TGTGCCAGCAGCTCAGGGAGGGGAGATACGCAGTATTTT
.	TRBV7-2	.	TRBJ2-3	CASSSRPGADTQYF	TGTGCCAGCAGCTCGCGTCCGGGGGCAGATACGCAGTATTTT
.	TRBV12-3/TRBV12-4	few	TRBJ2-3	CASSATRDTQYF	TGTGCCAGCAGTGCAACTAGGGATACGCAGTATTTT
.	TRBV5-5	.	TRBJ2-3	CASSFQGVMTDTQYF	TGTGCCAGCAGCTTTCAGGGAGTGATGACAGATACGCAGTATTTT
TRBD2	TRBV28	.	TRBJ2-1	CASSWGTSGEQFF	TGTGCCAGCAGTTGGGGGACTAGCGGTGAGCAGTTCTTC
.	TRBV7-3	many	TRBJ2-1	CASSLTSQGYNEQFF	TGTGCCAGCAGCTTAACGTCTCAAGGCTACAATGAGCAGTTCTTC
TRBD2	TRBV28	.	TRBJ2-3	CASSRTSGRAIDTQYF	TGTGCCAGCAGTAGGACTAGCGGGAGGGCGATAGATACGCAGTATTTT
.	TRBV6-1	few	TRBJ2-3	CASGLGGRADTQYF	TGTGCCAGCGGACTAGGGGGCCGAGCAGATACGCAGTATTTT
TRBD2	TRBV9	many	TRBJ2-1	CASSVDLAGLSYNEQFF	TGTGCCAGCAGCGTAGATCTAGCGGGACTCTCCTACAATGAGCAGTTCTTC
.	TRBV7-3	once	TRBJ2-5	CASSSNSGGGQETQYF	TGTGCCAGCAGCTCAAATTCTGGTGGGGGACAAGAGACCCAGTACTTC
TRBD1	TRBV27	.	TRBJ1-2	CASSPRTGPGYGYTF	TGTGCCAGCAGTCCGCGGACAGGCCCTGGCTATGGCTACACCTTC
TRBD1	TRBV2	few	TRBJ2-7	CASSSGQDEQYF	TGTGCCAGCAGTTCGGGACAGGACGAGCAGTACTTC
.	TRBV5-1	many	TRBJ1-5	CASSLGQSNQPQHF	TGCGCCAGCAGCTTGGGACAGAGCAATCAGCCCCAGCATTTT
.	TRBV5-6	.	TRBJ1-1	CASSLIALGEAFF	TGTGCCAGCAGCTTGATAGCCCTTGGTGAAGCTTTCTTT
.	TRBV7-8	.	TRBJ2-7	CASSLNSAYEQYF	TGTGCCAGCAGCTTAAATTCAGCCTACGAGCAGTACTTC
TRBD2	TRBV7-2	.	TRBJ2-1	CASSSRLTSWVSSYNEQFF	TGTGCCAGCAGCTCAAGGTTGACTAGCTGGGTGAGCTCCTACAATGAGCAGTTCTTC
.	TRBV27	once	TRBJ2-7	CASSSQTYEQYF	TGTGCCAGCAGTTCTCAGACCTACGAGCAGTACTTC
TRBD1	TRBV20-1	few	TRBJ2-5	CSARPMDRGGETQYF	TGCAGTGCTAGGCCAATGGACAGGGGAGGAGAGACCCAGTACTTC
.	TRBV7-4	once	TRBJ2-5	CASSPSGRGTQYF	TGTGCCAGCAGCCCTTCAGGACGGGGGACCCAGTACTTC
.	TRBV7-9	medium-sized	TRBJ2-3	CASSPSGGGSDTQYF	TGTGCCAGCAGCCCCTCGGGAGGGGGCTCGGATACGCAGTATTTT
TRBD1	TRBV4-1	.	TRBJ1-5	CASSHPRSPGQGIHQPQHF	TGCGCCAGCAGCCACCCCCGATCTCCGGGACAGGGAATCCATCAGCCCCAGCATTTT
.	TRBV7-6	few	TRBJ2-1	CASSFTIGNEQFF	TGTGCTAGCAGCTTTACTATAGGTAATGAGCAGTTCTTC
TRBD1	TRBV10-3	.	TRBJ2-2	CAISPTGTVNTGELFF	TGTGCCATCAGCCCGACCGGGACAGTGAACACCGGGGAGCTGTTTTTT
TRBD2	TRBV10-3	.	TRBJ2-7	CAISSGDLAGEQYF	TGTGCCATCAGTAGCGGGGACTTAGCGGGTGAGCAGTACTTC
TRBD1	TRBV7-3	.	TRBJ2-1	CASSWTGAYNEQFF	TGTGCCAGCAGCTGGACAGGGGCCTACAATGAGCAGTTCTTC
.	TRBV6-2/TRBV6-3	many	TRBJ2-1	CASSLDGGRYNEQFF	TGTGCCAGCAGTTTGGATGGGGGGAGGTACAATGAGCAGTTCTTC